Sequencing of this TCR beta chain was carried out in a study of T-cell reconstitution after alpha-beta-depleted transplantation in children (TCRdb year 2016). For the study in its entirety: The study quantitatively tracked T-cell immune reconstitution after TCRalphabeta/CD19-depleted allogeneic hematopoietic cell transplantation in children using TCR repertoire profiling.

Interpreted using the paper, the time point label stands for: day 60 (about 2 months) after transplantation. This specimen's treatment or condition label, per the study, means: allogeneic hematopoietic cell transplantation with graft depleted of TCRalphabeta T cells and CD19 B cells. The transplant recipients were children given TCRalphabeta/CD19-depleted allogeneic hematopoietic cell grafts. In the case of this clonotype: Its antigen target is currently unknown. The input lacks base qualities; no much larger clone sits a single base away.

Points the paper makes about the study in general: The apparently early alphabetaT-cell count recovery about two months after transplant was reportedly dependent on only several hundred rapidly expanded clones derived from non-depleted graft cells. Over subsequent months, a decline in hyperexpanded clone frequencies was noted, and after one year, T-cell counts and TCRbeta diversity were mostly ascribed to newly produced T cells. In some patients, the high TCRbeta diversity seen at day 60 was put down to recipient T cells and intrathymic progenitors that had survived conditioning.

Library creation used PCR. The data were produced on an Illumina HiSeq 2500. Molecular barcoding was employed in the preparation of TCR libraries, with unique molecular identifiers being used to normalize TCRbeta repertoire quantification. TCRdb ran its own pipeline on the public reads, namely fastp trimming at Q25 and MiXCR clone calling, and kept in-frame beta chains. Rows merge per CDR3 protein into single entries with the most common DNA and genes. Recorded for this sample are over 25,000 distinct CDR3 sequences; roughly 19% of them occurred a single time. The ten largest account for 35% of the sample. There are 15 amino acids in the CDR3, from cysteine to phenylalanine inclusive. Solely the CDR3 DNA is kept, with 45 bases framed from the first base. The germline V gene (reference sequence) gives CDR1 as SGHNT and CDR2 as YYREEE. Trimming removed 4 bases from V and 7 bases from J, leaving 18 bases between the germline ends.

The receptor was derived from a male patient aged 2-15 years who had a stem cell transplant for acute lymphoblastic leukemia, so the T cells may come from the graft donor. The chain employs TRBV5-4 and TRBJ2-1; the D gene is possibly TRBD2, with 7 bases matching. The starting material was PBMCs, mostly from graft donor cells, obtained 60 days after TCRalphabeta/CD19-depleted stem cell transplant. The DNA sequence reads TGTGCCAGCAGCGCTAGGGGGAGGGGGGTTAATGAGCAGTTCTTC. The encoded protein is CASSARGRGVNEQFF.